This T cell receptor beta chain was documented in a study of T-cell memory formation after mild COVID-19. Study details: The study found TCR clusters largely donor specific. Study-level points and caveats: Clones which contracted sat mainly in CM and EM if CD4+, and in EMRA if CD8+. Several responding clones turned up in pre-infection memory, indicating that cross-reactive memory may have taken part. Day 15 to 85 contracting clones showed balanced CD4/CD8; day 15 to 37 expanders favored CD4+.

This CDR3 has 17 amino acids. Germline V gene sequence: CDR1 DFQATT, CDR2 SNEGSKA (reference sequence). TCRdb fed the 5' RACE reads into MiXCR, producing one record per CDR3 protein. This sample has about 240,000 distinct CDR3 sequences, with more than 8% found just once. Details on this clonotype: Its specificity is not known.

This chain connects TRBV20-1 to TRBJ2-3; 11 nucleotides match TRBD2. Sequencing used PBMCs or a T cell subset sorted from them (not recorded which). The clonotype was recovered from a man aged 18 to 30 who had mild COVID-19 (a few samples of this study predate the infection). Cell type and time point are not known. CDR3: CSASRSTSGGRTDTQYF. CDR3 in DNA: TGCTCTGCCAGCAGATCTACTAGCGGGGGCCGGACAGATACGCAGTATTTT.